The 31 T cell receptor beta chains listed next were all sequenced from one sample in a study of cytomegalovirus exposure and HLA in healthy donors. The PCR contained 60 Vbeta and 13 Jbeta primers. Generated by immunoSEQ multiplex PCR, the TCRdb table keeps only in-frame clones and is missing some. The sample has 220,000 or so clones, 65% to 75% seen once. Sequencing input: PBMCs. The receptors shown here come from a woman aged 25 to 39 in good health and CMV-seronegative.

The rearrangement links TRBV2 to TRBJ2-1; D is unclear. Germline V gives CDR1 SNHLY, CDR2 FYNNEI. The CDR3 consists of 14 residues. V was cut by 10 bases and J by 3 bases, with 16 bases left in between. The CDR3 region is CATSSYKVYNEQFF. The CDR3 bases are TGTGCCACCAGCAGTTATAAAGTCTACAATGAGCAGTTCTTC.

The rearrangement uses TRBV15 and TRBJ1-1; the match to TRBD1 covers 7 bases. Germline CDR1 LNHNV, CDR2 YYDKDF (reference sequence). This CDR3 has 11 amino acids. The V and J ends lost 8 bases and 7 bases, in that order; junction bases with no gene match: 4. For the CDR3, the DNA is TGTGCCACCCAAGACAGGGATGAAGCTTTCTTT. Translated, it gives CATQDRDEAFF. Full variable domain (outside the CDR3, taken from reference TRBV15 and TRBJ1-1): DAMVIQNPRYQVTQFGKPVTLSCSQTLNHNVMYWYQQKSSQAPKLLFHYYDKDFNNEADTPDNFQSRRPNTSFCFLDIRSPGLGDTAMYLCATQDRDEAFFGQGTRLTVV.

The genes are TRBV14 and TRBJ1-2; D not resolved. The CDR3 runs to 14 residues. Germline V lookup: CDR1 SGHDN, CDR2 FVKESK. The V end was cut by 0 bases, the J end by 5 bases, with 10 bases between. The CDR3 is CASSQDNRLYGYTF. The CDR3 region has the DNA TGTGCCAGCAGCCAAGATAACAGACTATATGGCTACACCTTC.

The chain joins TRBV6-5 to TRBJ2-3; perhaps TRBD1 as D (6 bases). The CDR3 runs to 14 residues. The germline gives CDR1 MNHEY, CDR2 SVGAGI. The germline V and J ends were trimmed by 5 bases and 2 bases, with 11 bases remaining between them. The chain's CDR3 is CASSHREHTDTQYF. CDR3 coding DNA: TGTGCCAGCAGTCACAGGGAGCACACAGATACGCAGTATTTT.

V and J are TRBV25-1 and TRBJ1-3, with TRBD1 matching 10 bases. The junction had 12 bases not matched to a gene; V was cut back by 6 bases and J by 4 bases. The CDR3 extends over 17 amino acids. From germline, CDR1 is MGHDK and CDR2 SYGVNS. CDR3 DNA sequence: TGTGCCAGCAGCCAATATTCCCCGGGACAGGGGGGAAACACCATATATTTT. It specifies CASSQYSPGQGGNTIYF.

V is TRBV6-5 and J is TRBJ2-7; 7 nucleotides align to TRBD1. Germline CDR1 MNHEY, CDR2 SVGAGI. The V segment lost 0 bases and the J segment 6 bases; nucleotides outside the gene matches: 5. The CDR3 length is 14 residues. CDR3 amino acids: CASSYSGDSGEQYF. CDR3 DNA: TGTGCCAGCAGTTACTCGGGGGACAGCGGCGAGCAGTACTTC.

This chain uses TRBV5-1 with TRBJ1-5; 9 bases are shared with TRBD1. J was trimmed by 6 bases and V by 3 bases; bases with no gene match: 4. This CDR3 has 14 amino acids. Germline V lookup: CDR1 SGHRS, CDR2 YFSETQ. The DNA of the CDR3 is TGCGCCAGCAGCTGGGGACAGGGTGGTCAGCCCCAGCATTTT. Its protein is CASSWGQGGQPQHF. Full variable domain (remainder filled in from reference TRBV5-1 and TRBJ1-5): KAGVTQTPRYLIKTRGQQVTLSCSPISGHRSVSWYQQTPGQGLQFLFEYFSETQRNKGNFPGRFSGRQFSNSRSEMNVSTLELGDSALYLCASSWGQGGQPQHFGDGTRLSIL.

This sequence joins TRBV5-1 and TRBJ1-1, with a weak D call TRBD1 (5 bases). Between the trimmed V and J ends, which lost 4 bases and 3 bases, there was a span of 10 bases. From germline, CDR1 is SGHRS and CDR2 YFSETQ. The CDR3 extends over 13 amino acids. CDR3 sequence: CASSIQGDTEAFF. The CDR3 nucleotides are TGCGCCAGCAGCATTCAGGGTGACACTGAAGCTTTCTTT.

This rearrangement joins TRBV10-3 to TRBJ2-7; TRBD1 agrees at 12 bases. The J segment lost 6 bases and the V segment lost 6 bases, leaving 9 bases of the junction unmatched. The CDR3 has 15 residues. Germline CDR1 is ENHRY and CDR2 is SYGVKD. CDR3 in DNA: TGTGCCATCAGAAATACCGGGACAGGGGGCGCCGAGCAGTACTTC. It yields the protein CAIRNTGTGGAEQYF.

This clone was seen only a few times. This chain joins TRBV15 and TRBJ2-3; 9 positions agree with TRBD2. The CDR3 consists of 14 residues. After removal of 4 bases from V and 4 bases from J, the junction contained 3 bases not matched to a gene. CDR1 LNHNV and CDR2 YYDKDF come from the germline V gene (reference sequence). The CDR3 is CATSKRGAADTQYF. The CDR3 DNA reads TGTGCCACCAGCAAGCGGGGGGCCGCAGATACGCAGTATTTT.

The gene calls are TRBV6-6 and TRBJ2-1; D call uncertain. The V and J ends lost 3 bases and 0 bases respectively, with 9 bases between them. The CDR3 is 15 amino acids. Germline V gene lookup returns CDR1 MNHNY and CDR2 SVGAGI (reference sequence). The CDR3 DNA reads as TGTGCCAGCAGTTATGCGGCTAGCTCCTACAATGAGCAGTTCTTC. Translated, it gives CASSYAASSYNEQFF.

The CDR3: CASSYSAESGWGEQYF. As DNA, the CDR3 is TGTGCCAGCAGTTACTCGGCGGAATCGGGGTGGGGCGAGCAGTACTTC. V is TRBV6-6 and J is TRBJ2-7; a possible D gene is TRBD2 (5 bases). Trimming shortened V by 0 bases and J by 6 bases, and 18 bases separated the two germline ends. This CDR3 is 16 amino acids long. Germline V gene lookup returns CDR1 MNHNY and CDR2 SVGAGI (reference sequence).

This chain's CDR3 is CASSPSGQKQETQYF. The CDR3 DNA follows: TGTGCCAGCAGCCCTTCGGGACAGAAACAAGAGACCCAGTACTTC. This sequence joins TRBV2 and TRBJ2-5, with 7 nucleotides matching TRBD1. CDR1 is SNHLY and CDR2 is FYNNEI in the germline V gene. This CDR3 has 15 amino acids. Unmatched junction bases numbered 9, after V lost 6 bases and J lost 2 bases.

This chain uses TRBV30 with TRBJ1-5; 9 nucleotides align to TRBD1. Germline V CDR1 and CDR2: GTSNPN, SVGIG (reference sequence). The CDR3 contains 13 residues. After removal of 5 bases from V and 6 bases from J, the junction contained 5 bases not matched to a gene. CDR3 in DNA: TGTGCCTGGGGGGACAGGGCGACTCAGCCCCAGCATTTT. It codes for CAWGDRATQPQHF.

The chain employs TRBV30 and TRBJ1-2; no firm D call. The CDR3 sequence is 12 residues long. V was shortened by 0 bases and J by 8 bases, with 10 bases between the two germline ends. The germline V gene has CDR1 GTSNPN and CDR2 SVGIG (reference sequence). CDR3 sequence: CAWSVSIGGYTF. DNA for the CDR3: TGTGCCTGGAGTGTATCTATCGGGGGCTACACCTTC.

This chain links TRBV7-6 with TRBJ2-5; 10 nucleotides match TRBD1. V lost 5 bases, J lost 1 base, and 4 bases stayed unmatched. CDR3 length: 15 residues. CDR1 and CDR2 (germline): SGHVS, FNYEAQ. CDR3 DNA: TGTGCCAGCAGCCTTAGGACAGGGGGCCAAGAGACCCAGTACTTC. Protein: CASSLRTGGQETQYF.

The V and J genes are TRBV18 and TRBJ2-7; a weak D match, TRBD2 (5 bases). CDR3 length: 15 amino acids. Germline V lookup: CDR1 KGHSH, CDR2 LQKENI. Trimming removed 5 bases at V and 5 bases at J, with 19 bases between. The CDR3 region has the DNA TGTGCCAGCTCAGGGCTCTTGGGGAGTAAAGACGAGCAGTACTTC. It encodes CASSGLLGSKDEQYF.

This clone was seen a handful of times. V usage is TRBV11-3 and J usage is TRBJ1-1; 7 bases agree with TRBD1. The V gene's germline CDR1 is SGHNT and CDR2 YENEEA. The CDR3 has 13 amino acids. Losses at the gene ends were 9 bases for V and 0 bases for J; bases not matched to a gene: 4. CDR3 protein: CASETGLNTEAFF. The DNA for the CDR3 is TGTGCCAGTGAGACAGGGCTGAACACTGAAGCTTTCTTT. The whole variable domain, remainder taken from reference TRBV11-3 and TRBJ1-1, is EAGVVQSPRYKIIEKKQPVAFWCNPISGHNTLYWYLQNLGQGPELLIRYENEEAVDDSQLPKDRFSAERLKGVDSTLKIQPAELGDSAVYLCASETGLNTEAFFGQGTRLTVV.

This clone came up once. The chain links TRBV19 to TRBJ2-2; D may be TRBD1 (6 bases). Trimming pared 5 bases from V and 4 bases from J, leaving 14 bases between. The V gene's germline CDR1 is LNHDA and CDR2 SQIVND (reference sequence). This CDR3 contains 15 residues. The CDR3, as DNA: TGTGCCAGTAGTCTTGACAGGACCGCCACCGGGGAGCTGTTTTTT. Translation gives CASSLDRTATGELFF.

This clone was picked up a small number of times. This chain links TRBV4-1 with TRBJ1-1; D is perhaps TRBD1 (6 bases). The germline gives CDR1 MGHRA, CDR2 YSYEKL. The V gene lost 4 bases and the J gene lost 2 bases, with 11 bases spanning the gap. The CDR3 sequence is 14 residues long. CDR3 loop: CASSRTVVNTEAFF. In DNA, the CDR3 is TGCGCCAGCAGCCGGACAGTGGTCAACACTGAAGCTTTCTTT.

V usage is TRBV29-1 and J usage is TRBJ2-1; TRBD1 matches 7 bases. CDR1 and CDR2 from the germline V gene are SQVTM and ANQGSEA. The CDR3 runs to 13 residues. With 5 bases clipped from V and 4 bases from J, the junction kept 5 bases outside the gene matches. The CDR3 sequence is CSVLTGQYNEQFF. DNA of the CDR3: TGCAGCGTTTTGACAGGGCAGTACAATGAGCAGTTCTTC.

The chain couples TRBV27 to TRBJ1-1; no reliable D call. The ends were cut back, 1 base at V and 4 bases at J, with 10 bases in the middle. Germline CDR1 reads MNHEY; CDR2 reads SMNVEV (reference sequence). The CDR3 length is 14 residues. The DNA of the CDR3 is TGTGCCAGCAGTTTATTAATTGGCGGCACTGAAGCTTTCTTT. As protein: CASSLLIGGTEAFF.

This clone was detected only once. The chain carries TRBV7-8 and TRBJ2-1; 9 bases line up with TRBD1. Germline CDR1 is SGHVS and CDR2 is FQNEAQ. There are 16 residues in the CDR3. V lost 2 bases and J lost 0; bases outside the gene matches: 2. In nucleotides, the CDR3 is TGTGCCAGCAGCTTATTGGGACAGGGCTCCTACAATGAGCAGTTCTTC. Encoded protein: CASSLLGQGSYNEQFF. The full variable domain, in which reference TRBV7-8 and TRBJ2-1 provide the parts outside the CDR3, is GAGVSQSPRYKVAKRGQDVALRCDPISGHVSLFWYQQALGQGPEFLTYFQNEAQLDKSGLPSDRFFAERPEGSVSTLKIQRTQQEDSAVYLCASSLLGQGSYNEQFFGPGTRLTVL.

The chain joins TRBV30 to TRBJ1-1, with 8 bases matching TRBD1. CDR3 length: 15 amino acids. Trimming cost V 5 bases and J 3 bases; bases outside gene matches: 11. Germline V gene sequence: CDR1 GTSNPN, CDR2 SVGIG (reference sequence). CDR3 DNA sequence: TGTGCCTGGCGACGTCAGGGGGCGGGAGACACTGAAGCTTTCTTT. It codes for CAWRRQGAGDTEAFF.

V is TRBV6-5 and J is TRBJ2-1; 10 nucleotides match TRBD1. Per germline, CDR1 MNHEY and CDR2 SVGAGI. The CDR3 totals 15 residues. The junction had 2 bases not matched to a gene; V was cut back by 0 bases and J by 6 bases. CDR3 sequence: CASSYSGQGFNEQFF. The DNA for the CDR3 is TGTGCCAGCAGTTACTCGGGACAGGGGTTCAATGAGCAGTTCTTC.

This clone has more than one count but fewer than ten. The rearrangement joins TRBV7-8 to TRBJ2-6; 7 nucleotides match TRBD1. Trimming removed 3 bases from V and 0 bases from J; junction bases left unmatched: 2. CDR1 is SGHVS and CDR2 is FQNEAQ in the germline V gene. CDR3 length equals 16 residues. CDR3 residues: CASSLGTASGANVLTF. The CDR3 region has the DNA TGTGCCAGCAGCTTGGGGACAGCCTCTGGGGCCAACGTCCTGACTTTC.

The chain has TRBV5-1 and TRBJ2-7, with TRBD1 as a possible D gene (7 bases). V shed 3 bases and J shed 0 bases, with 13 bases lying between them. Per germline, CDR1 SGHRS and CDR2 YFSETQ. The CDR3 contains 15 residues. CDR3 in DNA: TGCGCCAGCAGCTGGGGGGACAGTAACTCCTACGAGCAGTACTTC. Translating gives CASSWGDSNSYEQYF.

The V and J genes are TRBV7-8 and TRBJ2-2, with a weak D call TRBD2 (6 bases). CDR3 length equals 14 residues. The V and J ends lost 4 bases and 2 bases respectively, with 8 bases between them. Germline values: CDR1 SGHVS, CDR2 FQNEAQ. CDR3: CASSSGLNTGELFF. The CDR3 bases are TGTGCCAGCAGCTCGGGACTCAACACCGGGGAGCTGTTTTTT.

The chain couples TRBV6-6 to TRBJ1-4, with a weak D call TRBD1 (6 bases). Germline-derived CDR1 and CDR2 are MNHNY and SVGAGI (reference sequence). The V and J ends lost 5 bases and 5 bases respectively, with 15 bases between them. This CDR3 has 15 amino acids. The CDR3 nucleotides are TGTGCCAGCAGTAATCGGGACACATCGAATGAAAAACTGTTTTTT. Amino acid sequence: CASSNRDTSNEKLFF.

This clone was picked up one time. The chain joins TRBV29-1 to TRBJ2-1, with TRBD2 matching 12 bases. The germline CDR1 and CDR2 sequences are SQVTM and ANQGSEA. V lost 1 base and J lost 5; bases outside the gene matches: 0. This CDR3 spans 14 amino acids. The CDR3 sequence is CSVEGLAGDNEQFF. The CDR3 nucleotides read TGCAGCGTTGAAGGACTAGCGGGAGACAATGAGCAGTTCTTC.

V is TRBV19 and J is TRBJ1-2, with 8 bases identical to TRBD1. V lost 4 bases and J lost 8; bases outside the gene matches: 3. This CDR3 contains 12 residues. Germline-derived CDR1 and CDR2 are LNHDA and SQIVND (reference sequence). The CDR3 region is CASSTDRGGYTF. The DNA of the CDR3 is TGTGCCAGTAGTACCGACAGGGGCGGCTACACCTTC.